Following are 4 T cell receptor beta chains from one sample sequenced in a study of T cells in Graves' hyperthyroidism and ophthalmopathy. Using RNA transcripts as the source, TCR beta CDR3 regions were amplified. The HTBI primer set was used in a first-round RT-PCR of the TCR CDR3. TCRdb reanalysed the multiplex PCR reads using MiXCR and keeps one entry per CDR3 protein. Of approximately 400,000 distinct CDR3 sequences detected, around 16% appear once; the ten largest clones hold approximately 7.5%. Sequencing was carried out using blood. The receptors come from a woman between 18 and 30 years old with Graves' hyperthyroidism.

This clonotype was recorded at least ten times. The chain couples TRBV7-6 to TRBJ2-2; 8 bases are a match to TRBD1. The V gene's germline CDR1 is SGHVS and CDR2 FNYEAQ. The V and J ends lost 3 bases and 7 bases, in that order; junction bases with no gene match: 4. The CDR3 sequence is 14 residues long. The DNA for the CDR3 is TGTGCCAGCAGCTTCCGGACAGGGAACGGGGAGCTGTTTTTT. It translates to CASSFRTGNGELFF.

This clonotype was seen many times. This chain connects TRBV2 to TRBJ2-7, with 9 nucleotides matching TRBD2. This CDR3 spans 14 amino acids. V gave up 6 bases and J gave up 0 bases; unmatched junction bases: 3. From germline, CDR1 is SNHLY and CDR2 FYNNEI. The CDR3 protein is CASRERGVSYEQYF. In DNA form, the CDR3 reads TGTGCCAGCAGGGAGCGGGGGGTCTCCTACGAGCAGTACTTC.

This sequence joins TRBV5-1 and TRBJ2-7; 13 positions match TRBD2. The ends lost 5 bases at V and 3 bases at J; junction bases unmatched: 8. The CDR3 length is 16 residues. Looked up from germline, CDR1 is SGHRS and CDR2 is YFSETQ. The DNA for the CDR3 is TGCGCCAGCAGTCCTACCGGGACTAGCGGGGACTACGAGCAGTACTTC. This gives the protein CASSPTGTSGDYEQYF. The variable domain in full, with the rest retrieved from reference TRBV5-1 and TRBJ2-7, is KAGVTQTPRYLIKTRGQQVTLSCSPISGHRSVSWYQQTPGQGLQFLFEYFSETQRNKGNFPGRFSGRQFSNSRSEMNVSTLELGDSALYLCASSPTGTSGDYEQYFGPGTRLTVT.

In this sample, this clonotype turned up many times. CDR3 residues: CASQSGPGETQYF. CDR3 DNA sequence: TGTGCCAGCCAAAGCGGGCCAGGGGAGACCCAGTACTTC. V and J are TRBV7-8 and TRBJ2-5, with D possibly being TRBD2 (6 bases). Germline V gene lookup returns CDR1 SGHVS and CDR2 FQNEAQ. V was clipped by 8 bases and J by 5 bases, with 15 bases between them. The CDR3 has 13 amino acids.